These T cell receptor beta chains were read from a single sample in a study of cytomegalovirus exposure and HLA in healthy donors. The assay was immunoSEQ multiplex PCR, and TCRdb's table has in-frame clones only and misses some. The sample holds about 170,000 clones, roughly 80% seen once. The sample taken for sequencing was PBMCs. All receptors derive from a female donor in good health and CMV-seronegative. Both conserved end residues are part of each CDR3. Each record gives: V gene, CDR3 length, J gene, CDR3 protein.

TRBV4-1,15,TRBJ1-1,CASSQIVGANTEAFF
TRBV6-1,13,TRBJ2-5,CASRTTGMKTQYF
TRBV7-8,16,.,CASSLGWGTGAYEQYF
TRBV7-6,15,TRBJ2-1,CASSPGGLALNEQFF
TRBV5-1,15,TRBJ2-3,CASSSAGSSTDTQYF
TRBV6-1,14,TRBJ1-2,CASSLYDRAHGYTF
TRBV9,16,TRBJ2-3,CASSVAGQGYTDTQYF
TRBV6-6,16,TRBJ2-5,CASSYTLLAVQETQYF
TRBV10-3,16,TRBJ1-4,CAISDPPGQGKGVLFF
TRBV27,13,TRBJ1-2,CASRMTGGHGYTF